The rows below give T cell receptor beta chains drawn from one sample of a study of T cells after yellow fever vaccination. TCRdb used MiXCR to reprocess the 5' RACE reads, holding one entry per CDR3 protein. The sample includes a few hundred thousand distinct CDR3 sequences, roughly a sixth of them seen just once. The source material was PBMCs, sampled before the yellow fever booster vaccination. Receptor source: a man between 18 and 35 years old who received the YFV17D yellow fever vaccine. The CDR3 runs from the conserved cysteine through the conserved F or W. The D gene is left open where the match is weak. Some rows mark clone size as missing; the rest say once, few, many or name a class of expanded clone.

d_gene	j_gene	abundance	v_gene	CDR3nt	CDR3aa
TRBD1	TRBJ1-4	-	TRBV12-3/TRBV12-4	TGTGCCAGCACCCAAGGGGACAGGGTTACTGAAAAACTGTTTTTT	CASTQGDRVTEKLFF
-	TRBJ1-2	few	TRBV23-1	TGCGCCAGCAGTCTGGCGGGCAGCAGGGGCTACACCTTC	CASSLAGSRGYTF
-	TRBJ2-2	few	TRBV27	TGTGCCAGCAGTTGGACCAGTTCGGGCCCGCCCGGGGAGCTGTTTTTT	CASSWTSSGPPGELFF
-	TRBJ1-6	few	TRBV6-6	TGTGCCAGCAGCCCCACGGGACTCCAGAGCTCCTATAATTCACCCCTCCACTTT	CASSPTGLQSSYNSPLHF
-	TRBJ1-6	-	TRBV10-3	TGTGCCACTCGGAGGGAGCGGTCACCCCTCCACTTT	CATRRERSPLHF
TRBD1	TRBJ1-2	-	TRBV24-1	TGTGCCACCAGTCAGGGGGCACAGTATGGCTACACCTTC	CATSQGAQYGYTF
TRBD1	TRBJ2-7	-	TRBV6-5	TGTGCCAGCAGTGCAACCGGGACAGGGATCCACGAGCAGTACTTC	CASSATGTGIHEQYF
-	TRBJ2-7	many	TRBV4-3	TGCGCCAGCAGCCAAGAGGCCCATAGGATCTACGAGCAGTACTTC	CASSQEAHRIYEQYF
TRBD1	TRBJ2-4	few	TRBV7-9	TGTGCCAGCAGCACGAACAGGGGGTTAGCCAAAAACATTCAGTACTTC	CASSTNRGLAKNIQYF
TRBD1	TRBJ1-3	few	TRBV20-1	TGCAGTGCGAGGACAGGAACCTCTGGAAACACCATATATTTT	CSARTGTSGNTIYF
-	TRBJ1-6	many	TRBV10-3	TGTGCCATCAGTGAGAGGAGGACCCTTGGGGGTTCACCCCTCCACTTT	CAISERRTLGGSPLHF
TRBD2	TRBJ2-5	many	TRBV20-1	TGCAGTGCTAGAGATTGGACTAGCGGGGGAGGAGAGACCCAGTACTTC	CSARDWTSGGGETQYF
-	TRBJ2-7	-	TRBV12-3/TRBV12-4	TGTGCCAGCAGTTTCCGTCGAGGGGTCCTGGGGTACGAGCAGTACTTC	CASSFRRGVLGYEQYF
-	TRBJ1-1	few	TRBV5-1	TGCGCCAGCAGGGATACCGGGACGGTTGAAGCTTTCTTT	CASRDTGTVEAFF
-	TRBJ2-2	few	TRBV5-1	TGCGCCAGCAGCTTCCGCCCGGGCGGCCCGGGTGGCACCGGGGAGCTGTTTTTT	CASSFRPGGPGGTGELFF
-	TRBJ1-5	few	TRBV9	TGTGCCAGCAGCCCAGACGGGGGGACCGGCCAGCCCCAGCATTTT	CASSPDGGTGQPQHF
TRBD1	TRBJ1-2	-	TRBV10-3	TGTGCCATCAGAAAAGGGACAGGGGACGGCTACACCTTC	CAIRKGTGDGYTF
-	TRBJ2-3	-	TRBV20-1	TGCAGTGGGGTGGGCGGGGCGCCCACAGATACGCAGTATTTT	CSGVGGAPTDTQYF
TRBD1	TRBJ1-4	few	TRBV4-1	TGCGCCAGCAGCAAGCCCCTGGACAGGGGACGGGAAAAACTGTTTTTT	CASSKPLDRGREKLFF
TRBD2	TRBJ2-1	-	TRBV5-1	TGCGCCAGCAGCTTGCTCGCTAGCGGTAATGAGCAGTTCTTC	CASSLLASGNEQFF
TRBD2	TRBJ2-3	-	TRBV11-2	TGTGCCAGCAGCCGCGCATGGGGACTAACAGATACGCAGTATTTT	CASSRAWGLTDTQYF
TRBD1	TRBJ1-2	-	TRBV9	TGTGCCAGCAGCGTAGCCCTGGAGGGACAGCAGAACTATGGCTACACCTTC	CASSVALEGQQNYGYTF